What follows is one T cell receptor (beta chain) and its context. Followed over time, Seattle patients had been enrolled while infection was active. This sample is drawn from a study of blood T cell repertoires in COVID-19. Across the study: Whether acute or convalescent, the COVID-19 samples came from the United States, Italy and Spain. Sources were T cells, B-cell-depleted T cells, or PBMCs; the material itself was cDNA or gDNA.

The table came from immunoSEQ multiplex PCR; TCRdb's copy has only in-frame clones and leaves some out. The data show hundreds of thousands of clones, less than 90% seen once. Trimming took off 6 bases at V and 2 bases at J, with 20 bases between the two ends. This CDR3 spans 16 amino acids. Germline lookup yields CDR1 SEHNR and CDR2 FQNEAQ (reference sequence). The sequenced material came from peripheral blood. This rearrangement joins TRBV7-9 to TRBJ2-7, with D perhaps TRBD2 (6 bases). This clonotype originated in a woman between 50 and 59 years old with COVID-19, enrolled during active disease. CDR3 nucleotides: TGTGCCAGCAGTTCTCTTAGCGGAGCCTACGCCTACGAGCAGTACTTC. Encoded protein: CASSSLSGAYAYEQYF.